This T cell receptor beta chain was identified during a study of T-cell memory formation after mild COVID-19. TCRdb reprocessed the 5' RACE reads with MiXCR, giving one entry per CDR3 protein. Of hundreds of thousands of distinct CDR3 sequences in the sample, around 15% are singletons; the top ten hold about 20%. Only a few counts were recorded for this clonotype. The antigen remains unidentified. Regarding the study as a whole: A subset of responding clones appeared in pre-infection memory, suggesting cross-reactive memory joined.

This clonotype was obtained from a man younger than 35 who had mild COVID-19 (a few samples of this study predate the infection). Cell type and time point are not known. The specimen sequenced was PBMCs or a T cell subset sorted from them (not recorded which).

The CDR3 loop reads CSVIGLAGHYEQYF. In DNA form, the CDR3 reads TGCAGCGTCATAGGACTAGCGGGGCACTACGAGCAGTACTTC. This chain links TRBV29-1 with TRBJ2-7, with 12 bases matching TRBD2. Germline trimming cut 6 bases from V and 3 bases from J; bases unmatched to any gene: 6. Per the germline V gene, CDR1 is SQVTM and CDR2 is ANQGSEA. This CDR3 comprises 14 residues.